Listed below are T cell receptor beta chains from one sample, sequenced in a study of CD8 T cells in Susac syndrome. MiXCR, applied by TCRdb to the immunoSEQ multiplex PCR reads, yields one record per CDR3 protein. The sample shows roughly 150,000 distinct CDR3 sequences, approximately 95% of them seen only once. Input material: CD4+ T cells from PBMCs. The source of these receptors is a human donor with Susac syndrome. CDR3s include the opening cysteine and the closing phenylalanine or tryptophan.

j_call v_call cdr3_length cdr3_aa
TRBJ2-5 TRBV9 12 CASSAEGETQYF
TRBJ2-2 TRBV11-3 14 CASSFQGLTGELFF
TRBJ1-2 TRBV12-3/TRBV12-4 16 CASSNLQSPINYGYTF
TRBJ1-5 TRBV29-1 15 CSVAQGEGNNQPQHF
TRBJ2-3 TRBV25-1 16 CASQTGIAGSRDTQYF
TRBJ2-1 TRBV6-1 17 CASSHRPSGERGNEQFF
TRBJ2-1 TRBV29-1 13 CSASGVGYNEQFF
TRBJ2-5 TRBV23-1 14 CASSPTGRGETQYF
TRBJ1-5 TRBV6-5 14 CASSYSGSGQPQHF
TRBJ2-3 TRBV7-7 15 CASSRTSGVGDTQYF
TRBJ2-1 TRBV4-3 14 CASSQDLSYNEQFF
TRBJ2-7 TRBV6-6 12 CASSYSTSEQYF
TRBJ1-2 TRBV6-2/TRBV6-3 12 CASSFTGDGYTF
TRBJ2-7 TRBV15 13 CATSGASGNEQYF